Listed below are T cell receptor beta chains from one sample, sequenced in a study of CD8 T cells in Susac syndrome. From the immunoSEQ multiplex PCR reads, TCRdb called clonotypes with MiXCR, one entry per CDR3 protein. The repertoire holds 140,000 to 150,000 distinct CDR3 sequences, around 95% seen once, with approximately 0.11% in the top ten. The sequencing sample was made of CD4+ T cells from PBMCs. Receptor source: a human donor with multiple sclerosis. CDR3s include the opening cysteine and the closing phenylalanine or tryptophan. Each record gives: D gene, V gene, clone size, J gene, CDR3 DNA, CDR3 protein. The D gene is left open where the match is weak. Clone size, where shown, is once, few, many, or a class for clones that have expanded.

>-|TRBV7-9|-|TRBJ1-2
TGTGCCAGCAGCCCCGAGGTCTATGGCTACACCTTC
CASSPEVYGYTF
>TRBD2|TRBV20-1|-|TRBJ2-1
TGCAGTGCTAGGCCCTTAGCGGGAACCTACAATGAGCAGTTCTTC
CSARPLAGTYNEQFF
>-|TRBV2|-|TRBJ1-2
TGTGCCAGCCGTATCGGCGGGGACATAGGGAATGGCTACACCTTC
CASRIGGDIGNGYTF
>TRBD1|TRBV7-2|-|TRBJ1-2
TGTGCCAGCAGCACCAGGACAGGGGGATCCTATGGCTACACCTTC
CASSTRTGGSYGYTF
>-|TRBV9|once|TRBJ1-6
TGTGCCAGCAGCGACGCGGAGCGGCGTCCCCTCCACTTT
CASSDAERRPLHF
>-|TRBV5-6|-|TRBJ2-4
TGTGCCAGCAGCTTGGGAATCCCAGCGAATAGGAACATTCAGTACTTC
CASSLGIPANRNIQYF
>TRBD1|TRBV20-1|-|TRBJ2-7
TGCAGTGCTAGAAAGGGACAGGGTGGATCCTACGAGCAGTACTTC
CSARKGQGGSYEQYF
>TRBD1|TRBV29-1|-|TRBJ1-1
TGCAGCGTTGTTTTCCAGGGGGCTGGGACTGAAGCTTTCTTT
CSVVFQGAGTEAFF
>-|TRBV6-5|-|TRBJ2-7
TGTGCCACCCGTGGGGGCGGGGACGAGCAGTACTTC
CATRGGGDEQYF
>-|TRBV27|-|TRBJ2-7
TGTGCCAGCAGCCGCCTCGGGACGGATTCCTACGAGCAGTACTTC
CASSRLGTDSYEQYF
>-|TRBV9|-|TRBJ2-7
TGTGCCAGCAGCGTTTATGGGGAAGCCTACGAGCAGTACTTC
CASSVYGEAYEQYF
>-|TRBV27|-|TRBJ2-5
TGTGCCAGCAGTCGAACCGGGACAAAGCAAGAGACCCAGTACTTC
CASSRTGTKQETQYF
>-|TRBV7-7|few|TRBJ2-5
TGTGCTAGCAGCCAGGCGGGAGAGACCCAGTACTTC
CASSQAGETQYF
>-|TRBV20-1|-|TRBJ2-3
TGCAGTGCTAGAGATGCCAGCCGCACAGATACGCAGTATTTT
CSARDASRTDTQYF
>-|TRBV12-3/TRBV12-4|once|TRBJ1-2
TGTGCCAGCAGACAACAGGGTTCCAACTATGGCTACACCTTC
CASRQQGSNYGYTF
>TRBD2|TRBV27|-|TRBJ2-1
TGTGCCAGCAGTTCCCGCCTCCGAGCGGGAGGTTTGTACAATGAGCAGTTCTTC
CASSSRLRAGGLYNEQFF
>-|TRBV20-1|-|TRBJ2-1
TGCAGTGCTTTCCGGGACTTCTCCTACAATGAGCAGTTCTTC
CSAFRDFSYNEQFF
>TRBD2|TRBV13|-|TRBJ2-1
TGTGCCAGCAGCTTAAGGCCTAGCGGGAGCCTTACTTACAATGAGCAGTTCTTC
CASSLRPSGSLTYNEQFF
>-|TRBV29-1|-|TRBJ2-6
TGCAGCGGTTCCCCCCCGCTGGCCTCTGGGGCCAACGTCCTGACTTTC
CSGSPPLASGANVLTF
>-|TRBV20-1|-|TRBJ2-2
TGCAGTGCTGTAGACACACCGGTCACCGGGGAGCTGTTTTTT
CSAVDTPVTGELFF
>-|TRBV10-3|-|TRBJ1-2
TGTGCCATCAGTGGTGAGACAGCTCTAGATGGCTACACCTTC
CAISGETALDGYTF
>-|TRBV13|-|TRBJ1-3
TGTGCCAGCAGCTTAAACCCCAGGGACCGGGAGAACACCATATATTTT
CASSLNPRDRENTIYF
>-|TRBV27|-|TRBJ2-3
TGTGCCAGCAGTCCAATCCCGCGTGGGGGGCTGTGGGGCACAGATACGCAGTATTTT
CASSPIPRGGLWGTDTQYF
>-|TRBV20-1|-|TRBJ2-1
TGCAGTGCTAGAGTACGGCGGGCACCCCCCCCGAGCTCCTACAATGAGCAGTTCTTC
CSARVRRAPPPSSYNEQFF
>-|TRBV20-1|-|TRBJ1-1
TGCAGTGCTCTCGACACGAACACTGAAGCTTTCTTT
CSALDTNTEAFF
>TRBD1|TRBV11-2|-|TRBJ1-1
TGTGCCAGCAGCTCCGGACTACAGGGGAGGAACACTGAAGCTTTCTTT
CASSSGLQGRNTEAFF
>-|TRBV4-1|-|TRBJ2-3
TGCGCCAGCAGCCAAGATCTAATGACTGTCACGCTATTGAATACGCAGTATTTT
CASSQDLMTVTLLNTQYF
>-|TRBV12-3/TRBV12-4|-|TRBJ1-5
TGTGCCAGCCGACAGCGGGGCCGGCCCCAGCATTTT
CASRQRGRPQHF
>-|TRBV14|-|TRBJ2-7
TGTGCCAGCAGCCAAAAACTATCGCGGCTACCCCGGATTTACGAGCAGTACTTC
CASSQKLSRLPRIYEQYF
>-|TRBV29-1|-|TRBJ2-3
TGCAGCGTTGACTCCACAGATACGCAGTATTTT
CSVDSTDTQYF
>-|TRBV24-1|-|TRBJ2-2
TGTGCCACCAGCAACCACAGGGTACCCGGGGAGCTGTTTTTT
CATSNHRVPGELFF
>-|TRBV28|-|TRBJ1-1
TGTGCCACCAATGAGCTTCCGAACACTGAAGCTTTCTTT
CATNELPNTEAFF
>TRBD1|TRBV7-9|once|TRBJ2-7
TGTGCCAGCAGCTTAGTCGTGGGACAGACATACGAGCAGTACTTC
CASSLVVGQTYEQYF
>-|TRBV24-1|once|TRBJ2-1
TGTGCCACCAGTGATCCGAAAACCGGGACATTAAATGAGCAGTTCTTC
CATSDPKTGTLNEQFF
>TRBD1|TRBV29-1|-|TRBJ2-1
TGCAGCGTTGGTTTGGACAGGGGGCGGGTGGTCGAGCAGTTCTTC
CSVGLDRGRVVEQFF
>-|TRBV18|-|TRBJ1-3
TGTGCCAGCTCACAGGACGGGACAAACTCTGGAAACACCATATATTTT
CASSQDGTNSGNTIYF
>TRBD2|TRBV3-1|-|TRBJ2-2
TGTGCCAGCAGCCTCCTAGCGGCCGCGAACACCGGGGAGCTGTTTTTT
CASSLLAAANTGELFF
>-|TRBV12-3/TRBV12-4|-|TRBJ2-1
TGTGCCAGCAGACCCGACAGGTGGCTCTCCTACAATGAGCAGTTCTTC
CASRPDRWLSYNEQFF
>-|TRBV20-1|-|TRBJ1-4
TGCAGTGCTAGAGTAGTATCCCCAGGGGCAGGCACTAATGAAAAACTGTTTTTT
CSARVVSPGAGTNEKLFF
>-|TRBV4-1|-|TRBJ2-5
TGCGCCAGCAGCCCCCGCGTACTAGCCGCTCCTGAGACCCAGTACTTC
CASSPRVLAAPETQYF
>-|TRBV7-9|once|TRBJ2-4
TGTGCCAGCAGCAAGAACGGCGGGACACGTCAGTACTTC
CASSKNGGTRQYF
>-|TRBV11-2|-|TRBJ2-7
TGTGCCAGCAGCGACGACAGGAACTACTACGAGCAGTACTTC
CASSDDRNYYEQYF
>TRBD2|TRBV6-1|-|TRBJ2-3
TGTGCCAGCAGTCTGGGACTAGTCGGGACAGATACGCAGTATTTT
CASSLGLVGTDTQYF
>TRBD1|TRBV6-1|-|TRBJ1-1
TGTGCCAGCAAACAGGGGGCAGGGACTGAAGCTTTCTTT
CASKQGAGTEAFF
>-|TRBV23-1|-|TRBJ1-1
TGCGCCAGCAGTCTCCCGGGTCGGATGAACACTGAAGCTTTCTTT
CASSLPGRMNTEAFF
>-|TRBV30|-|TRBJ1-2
TGTGCCTGGGCCTCTATCTATGGCTACACCTTC
CAWASIYGYTF
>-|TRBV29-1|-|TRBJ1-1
TGCAGCGTTTCACAGGGTAGGGGTGAAGCTTTCTTT
CSVSQGRGEAFF
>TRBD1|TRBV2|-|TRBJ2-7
TGTGCCAGCACGGACAGGGGGCACTACGAGCAGTACTTC
CASTDRGHYEQYF
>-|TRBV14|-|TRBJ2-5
TGTGCCAGCAGCCAAGACGCGAGGAAAGAGACCCAGTACTTC
CASSQDARKETQYF
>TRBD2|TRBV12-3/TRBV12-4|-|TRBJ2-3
TGTGCCAGCAGTTTATCTAGCGGGAGCGGTACGCAGTATTTT
CASSLSSGSGTQYF
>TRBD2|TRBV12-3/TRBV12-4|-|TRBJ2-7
TGTGCCAGCAGTTTTAGACTAGCGGGATACGAGCAGTACTTC
CASSFRLAGYEQYF
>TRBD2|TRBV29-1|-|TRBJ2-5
TGCAGCGTTGATAGGTTCGGCAAGCGGGGGACGGATGAGGAGACCCAGTACTTC
CSVDRFGKRGTDEETQYF
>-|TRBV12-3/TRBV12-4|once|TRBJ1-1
TGTGCCAGCAGTTTGGCTGGGACTGAAGCTTTCTTT
CASSLAGTEAFF
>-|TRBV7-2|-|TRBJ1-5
TGTGCCAGCAGTCAGAGGACGTTTAGCAATCAGCCCCAGCATTTT
CASSQRTFSNQPQHF
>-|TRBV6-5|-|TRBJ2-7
TGTGCCAGCAGTTACGGACAGAAGTACTACGAGCAGTACTTC
CASSYGQKYYEQYF